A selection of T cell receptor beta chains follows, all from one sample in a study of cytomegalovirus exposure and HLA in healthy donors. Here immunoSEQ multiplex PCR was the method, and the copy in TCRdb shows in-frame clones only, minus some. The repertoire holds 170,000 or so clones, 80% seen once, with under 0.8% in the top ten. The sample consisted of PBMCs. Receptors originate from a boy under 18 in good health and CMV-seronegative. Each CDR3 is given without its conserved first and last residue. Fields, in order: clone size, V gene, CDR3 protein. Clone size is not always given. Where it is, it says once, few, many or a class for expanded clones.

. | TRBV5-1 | ASRSTGGAETQY
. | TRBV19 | ASSIDRGRDTEAF
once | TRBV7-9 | ASSSTGGEQY
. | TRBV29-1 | SVGWQGESEQY
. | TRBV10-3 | AISEQGEGYT
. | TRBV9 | ASSGGGQQSSGELF
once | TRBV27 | ASGKGASNNEQF
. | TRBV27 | ASSAGQGSGYT
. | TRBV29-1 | SVEVGASEKLF
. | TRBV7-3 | ASSSAFTASLEQF
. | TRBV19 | ASSIPGYEQF
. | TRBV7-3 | ASSLSGANTDTQY
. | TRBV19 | ASSIAGKTEGRPQH
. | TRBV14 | ASSQAGRHARTEAF
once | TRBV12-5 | ASGIPLAGGGNTQY
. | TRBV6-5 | ASRSSGSGDEQF
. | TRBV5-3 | ARSPRDRSNSPLH
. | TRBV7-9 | ASSLATGGGAEAF
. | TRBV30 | AWSVAPHRGYT
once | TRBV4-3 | ASSQDNRAYEQY
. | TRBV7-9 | ASSSSNEKLF